This is a list of T cell receptor beta chains from one sample in a study of shared clonotypes between healthy human individuals. TCRdb's table, derived via immunoSEQ multiplex PCR, lists solely in-frame clones and lacks some. The sample consists of about 2.3 million clones, approximately 93% of them appearing once. Input material: naive CD4+ T cells from PBMCs. These receptors were taken from a young man in good health. Some clones in this sample may be carry-over from other donors' samples. CDR3s include the opening cysteine and the closing phenylalanine or tryptophan. A D gene is named only where the DNA matches it firmly. Where a row states a size, it is once, few, many or the class of an expanded clone; other rows omit it.

j_gene	v_gene	d_gene	abundance	len	CDR3nt	CDR3aa
TRBJ2-2	TRBV9	TRBD2	once	15	TGTGCCAGCAGCGTTCGCGGGGGGAACACCGGGGAGCTGTTTTTT	CASSVRGGNTGELFF
TRBJ1-4	TRBV2	-	-	15	TGTGCCAGCAGTGGTCAGGGAGGGGAGCGGGAAAAACTGTTTTTT	CASSGQGGEREKLFF
TRBJ2-3	TRBV4-1	-	-	14	TGCGCCAGCAGCCAGGGGCAGGGGTTTGAGACGCAGTATTTT	CASSQGQGFETQYF
TRBJ2-3	TRBV4-3	-	-	16	TGCGCCAGCAGCCAAGATCGGGGATCGGGCACAGATACGCAGTATTTT	CASSQDRGSGTDTQYF
TRBJ2-7	TRBV11-2	-	-	14	TGTGCCAGCAGCTTGGGGGGACGGCCTAAAGAGCAGTACTTC	CASSLGGRPKEQYF
TRBJ1-5	TRBV5-1	-	-	14	TGCGCCAGCAGCCCTGACAGGAGCGGACAGCCCCAGCATTTT	CASSPDRSGQPQHF
TRBJ2-2	TRBV5-5	-	-	16	TGTGCCAGCAGCTCCTTCACCGGACGGGACACCGGGGAGCTGTTTTTT	CASSSFTGRDTGELFF
TRBJ1-4	TRBV28	-	-	14	TGTGCCAGCAGTTTAAATGGGGGGAGTGAAAAACTGTTTTTT	CASSLNGGSEKLFF
TRBJ2-5	TRBV2	TRBD2	-	14	TGTGCCAGCAGTGGCCGGGACTATGAAGAGACCCAGTACTTC	CASSGRDYEETQYF
TRBJ2-5	TRBV5-1	-	-	12	TGCGCCAGCAGCTCTCCTTGGGGGACCCAGTACTTC	CASSSPWGTQYF
TRBJ1-3	TRBV7-9	-	-	16	TGTGCCAGCAGCGCCAGGGGTTTGGCCTCTGGAAACACCATATATTTT	CASSARGLASGNTIYF
TRBJ1-1	TRBV6-6	-	-	14	TGTGCCAGCAGTTCCCAGCTTCGAATGACTGAAGCTTTCTTT	CASSSQLRMTEAFF
TRBJ2-1	TRBV2	TRBD2	once	15	TGTGCCAGCAGCCGCGGGACTAGCCACGACAATGAGCAGTTCTTC	CASSRGTSHDNEQFF
TRBJ2-7	TRBV5-4	-	once	14	TGTGCCAGCAGTCGGGGTCCCGGGCCCTACGAGCAGTACTTC	CASSRGPGPYEQYF
TRBJ2-1	TRBV5-6	TRBD2	-	14	TGTGCCAGCAGCTCCCTAGCGGGAGTTGAGGAGCAGTTCTTC	CASSSLAGVEEQFF
TRBJ2-2	TRBV11-2	-	-	13	TGTGCCAGCAGCTTAGTGCGAACCGGGGAGCTGTTTTTT	CASSLVRTGELFF
TRBJ2-3	TRBV6-5	-	-	16	TGTGCCAGCAGTTACTCGGGCAGCGGACCCACAGATACGCAGTATTTT	CASSYSGSGPTDTQYF
TRBJ1-4	TRBV9	-	-	13	TGTGCCAGCAGCAATTCACCCGGGGGGAAACTGTTTTTT	CASSNSPGGKLFF
TRBJ1-5	TRBV28	-	-	11	TGTGCCAGCAGTTACAGGGCGCCCCAGCATTTT	CASSYRAPQHF
TRBJ2-5	TRBV9	-	-	14	TGTGCCAGCAGCGTAAGAGGGGTAGGCGAGACCCAGTACTTC	CASSVRGVGETQYF
TRBJ2-2	TRBV18	-	-	15	TGTGCCAGCTCACCTCAGGGTTCGAAAACCGGGGAGCTGTTTTTT	CASSPQGSKTGELFF
TRBJ1-2	TRBV2	TRBD1	-	15	TGTGCCAGCAGTGCGGACAGGGGGCTTTGGGAAGGCTACACCTTC	CASSADRGLWEGYTF
TRBJ2-7	TRBV19	-	-	14	TGTGCCAGTAGTATGTCCATTCCCTCCTACGAGCAGTACTTC	CASSMSIPSYEQYF
TRBJ1-1	TRBV11-2	-	once	14	TGTGCCAGCAGCTTAGTCCAGGGAGGGACTGAAGCTTTCTTT	CASSLVQGGTEAFF
TRBJ2-7	TRBV9	-	-	14	TGTGCCAGCAGCGTAGTATCCTCGGCTGGGGAGCAGTACTTC	CASSVVSSAGEQYF
TRBJ2-5	TRBV5-1	TRBD2	-	15	TGCGCCAGCAGCCAGACTAGCGGGAAGTTTGAGACCCAGTACTTC	CASSQTSGKFETQYF
TRBJ2-2	TRBV6-5	TRBD2	-	15	TGTGCCAGCAGTTTTGGGACTATGAACACCGGGGAGCTGTTTTTT	CASSFGTMNTGELFF
TRBJ1-2	TRBV6-4	-	-	16	TGTGCCAGCGGATTTCCTAGCACTAGGGTAAGCTATGGCTACACCTTC	CASGFPSTRVSYGYTF
TRBJ2-2	TRBV6-5	TRBD1	-	14	TGTGCCAGCAGGACAGGGTATGGCACCGGGGAGCTGTTTTTT	CASRTGYGTGELFF
TRBJ2-2	TRBV10-3	TRBD2	-	19	TGTGCCATCAGTGAGTCGACGGGACTAGCGGGGGGGAACACCGGGGAGCTGTTTTTT	CAISESTGLAGGNTGELFF
TRBJ1-1	TRBV18	-	-	13	TGTGCCAGCTCCCCAACTCAGGGCCCTGAAGCTTTCTTT	CASSPTQGPEAFF
TRBJ1-1	TRBV6-5	-	-	13	TGTGCCAGCAGTTACTCCGGAGACCGTGAAGCTTTCTTT	CASSYSGDREAFF
TRBJ2-7	TRBV2	TRBD1	once	16	TGTGCCAGCAGCGCCCGGTCGGGACAGGTGATTTTAGAGCAGTACTTC	CASSARSGQVILEQYF
TRBJ2-2	TRBV9	-	-	17	TGTGCCAGCAGCGGAGGGCTGTGGGGAGTAGGTTCCGGGGAGCTGTTTTTT	CASSGGLWGVGSGELFF
TRBJ1-3	TRBV7-2	-	-	15	TGTGCCAGCAGCTTAGCTGCTGGGGGTGGAAACACCATATATTTT	CASSLAAGGGNTIYF
TRBJ2-1	TRBV11-2	TRBD2	-	16	TGTGCCAGCGTATTTGGGACTACACCTTTGGAGAATGAGCAGTTCTTC	CASVFGTTPLENEQFF